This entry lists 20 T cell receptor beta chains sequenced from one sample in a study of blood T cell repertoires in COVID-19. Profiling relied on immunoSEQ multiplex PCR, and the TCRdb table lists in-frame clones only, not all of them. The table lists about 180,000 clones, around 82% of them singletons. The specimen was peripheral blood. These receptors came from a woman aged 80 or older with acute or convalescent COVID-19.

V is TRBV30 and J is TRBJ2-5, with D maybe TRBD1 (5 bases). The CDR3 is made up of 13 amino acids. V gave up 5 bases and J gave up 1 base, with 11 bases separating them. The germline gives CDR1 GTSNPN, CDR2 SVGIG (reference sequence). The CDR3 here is CAWAWGGQETQYF. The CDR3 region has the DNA TGTGCCTGGGCCTGGGGCGGCCAAGAGACCCAGTACTTC.

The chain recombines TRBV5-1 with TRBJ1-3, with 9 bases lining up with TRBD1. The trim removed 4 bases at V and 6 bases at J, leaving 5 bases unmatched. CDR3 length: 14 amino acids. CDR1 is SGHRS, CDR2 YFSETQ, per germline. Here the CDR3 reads CASSLRTGENTIYF. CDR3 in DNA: TGCGCCAGCAGCCTAAGGACAGGGGAAAACACCATATATTTT.

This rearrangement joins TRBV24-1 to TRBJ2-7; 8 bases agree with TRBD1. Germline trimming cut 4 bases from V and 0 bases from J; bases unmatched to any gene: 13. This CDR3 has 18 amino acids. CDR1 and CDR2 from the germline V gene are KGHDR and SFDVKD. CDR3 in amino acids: CATSERRTGSLSSYEQYF. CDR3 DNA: TGTGCCACCAGTGAGCGAAGGACAGGGTCCCTGAGCTCCTACGAGCAGTACTTC.

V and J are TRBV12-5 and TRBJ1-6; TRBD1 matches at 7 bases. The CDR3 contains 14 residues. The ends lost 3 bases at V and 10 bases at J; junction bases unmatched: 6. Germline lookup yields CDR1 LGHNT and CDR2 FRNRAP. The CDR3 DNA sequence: TGTGCTAGTGGTTTTCAGGGGGGAAGATCACCCCTCCACTTT. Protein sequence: CASGFQGGRSPLHF.

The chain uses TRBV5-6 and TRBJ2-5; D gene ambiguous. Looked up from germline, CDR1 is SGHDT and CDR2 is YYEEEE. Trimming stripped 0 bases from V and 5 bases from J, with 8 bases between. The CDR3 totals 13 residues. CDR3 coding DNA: TGTGCCAGCAGCTTGGAAATATTGGAGACCCAGTACTTC. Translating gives CASSLEILETQYF.

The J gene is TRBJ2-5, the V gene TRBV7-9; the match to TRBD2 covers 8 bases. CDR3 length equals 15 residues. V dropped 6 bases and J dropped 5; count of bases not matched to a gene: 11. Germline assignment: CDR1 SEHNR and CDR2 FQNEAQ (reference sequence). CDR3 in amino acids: CASSGREGGWETQYF. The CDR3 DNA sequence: TGTGCCAGCAGTGGCCGGGAGGGCGGTTGGGAGACCCAGTACTTC.

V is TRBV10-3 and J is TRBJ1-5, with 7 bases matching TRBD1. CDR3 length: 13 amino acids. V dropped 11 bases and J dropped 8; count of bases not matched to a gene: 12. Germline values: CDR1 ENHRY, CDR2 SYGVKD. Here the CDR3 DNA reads TGTGCCGCGAGGGGGACAGTCGGAGAGCCCCAGCATTTT. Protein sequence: CAARGTVGEPQHF.

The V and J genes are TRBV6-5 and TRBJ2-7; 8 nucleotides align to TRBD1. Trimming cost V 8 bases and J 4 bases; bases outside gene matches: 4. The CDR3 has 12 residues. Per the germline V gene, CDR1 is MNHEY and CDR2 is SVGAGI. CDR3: CASWDRHYEQYF. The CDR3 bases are TGTGCCAGCTGGGACAGGCATTACGAGCAGTACTTC.

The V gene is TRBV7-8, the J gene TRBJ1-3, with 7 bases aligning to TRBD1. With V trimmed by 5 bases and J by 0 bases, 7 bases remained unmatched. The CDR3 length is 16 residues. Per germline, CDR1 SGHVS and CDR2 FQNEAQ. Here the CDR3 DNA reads TGTGCCAGCAGCCCAGGGGGGACCAACTCTGGAAACACCATATATTTT. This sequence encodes CASSPGGTNSGNTIYF.

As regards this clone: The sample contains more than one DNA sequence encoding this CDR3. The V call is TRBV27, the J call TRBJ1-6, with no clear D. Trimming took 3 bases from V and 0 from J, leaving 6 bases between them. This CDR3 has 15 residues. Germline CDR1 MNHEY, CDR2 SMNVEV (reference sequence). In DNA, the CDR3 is TGTGCCAGCAGTTTGAGTAGCTCCTATAATTCACCCCTCCACTTT. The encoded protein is CASSLSSSYNSPLHF.

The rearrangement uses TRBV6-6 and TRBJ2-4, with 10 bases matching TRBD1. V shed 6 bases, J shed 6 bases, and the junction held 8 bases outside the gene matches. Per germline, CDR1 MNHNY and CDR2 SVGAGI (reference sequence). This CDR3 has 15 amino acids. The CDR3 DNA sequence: TGTGCCAGCAGAGGGACAGGGGAAGGAGGAAACATTCAGTACTTC. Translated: CASRGTGEGGNIQYF.

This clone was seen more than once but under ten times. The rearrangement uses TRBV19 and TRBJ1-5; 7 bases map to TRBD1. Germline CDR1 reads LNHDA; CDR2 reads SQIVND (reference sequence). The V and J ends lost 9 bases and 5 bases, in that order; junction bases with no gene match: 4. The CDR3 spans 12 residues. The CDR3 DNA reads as TGTGCCAGCAGGGACAGAGATCAGCCCCAGCATTTT. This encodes CASRDRDQPQHF.

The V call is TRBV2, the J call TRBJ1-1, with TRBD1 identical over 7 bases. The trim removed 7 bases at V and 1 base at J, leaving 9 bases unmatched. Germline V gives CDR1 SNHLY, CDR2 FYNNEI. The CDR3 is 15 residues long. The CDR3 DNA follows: TGTGCCAGCAACCTCAGACAGGGAAGGAACACTGAAGCTTTCTTT. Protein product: CASNLRQGRNTEAFF. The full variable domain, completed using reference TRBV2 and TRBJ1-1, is EPEVTQTPSHQVTQMGQEVILRCVPISNHLYFYWYRQILGQKVEFLVSFYNNEISEKSEIFDDQFSVERPDGSNFTLKIRSTKLEDSAMYFCASNLRQGRNTEAFFGQGTRLTVV.

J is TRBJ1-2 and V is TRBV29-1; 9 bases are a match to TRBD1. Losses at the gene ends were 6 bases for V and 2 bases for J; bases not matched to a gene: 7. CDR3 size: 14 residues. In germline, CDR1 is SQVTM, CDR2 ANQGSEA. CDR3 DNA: TGCAGCGTGGGCGTCGGGACAGGGAACTATGGCTACACCTTC. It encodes CSVGVGTGNYGYTF.

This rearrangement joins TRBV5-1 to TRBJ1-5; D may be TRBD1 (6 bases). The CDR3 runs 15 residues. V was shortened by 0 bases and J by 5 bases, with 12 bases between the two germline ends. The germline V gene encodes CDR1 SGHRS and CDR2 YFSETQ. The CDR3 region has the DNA TGCGCCAGCAGCTTGGCCGGGGGGCTCGATCAGCCCCAGCATTTT. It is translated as CASSLAGGLDQPQHF.

The CDR3 DNA sequence: TGTGCCAGCAGCTTGAAAATACAGGAAAGGGAGACCCAGTACTTC. Its translation: CASSLKIQERETQYF. The chain links TRBV5-4 to TRBJ2-5, with D possibly being TRBD1 (5 bases). Trimming shortened V by 1 base and J by 5 bases, and 15 bases separated the two germline ends. CDR3 size: 15 residues. CDR1 is SGHNT, CDR2 YYREEE, per germline (reference sequence).

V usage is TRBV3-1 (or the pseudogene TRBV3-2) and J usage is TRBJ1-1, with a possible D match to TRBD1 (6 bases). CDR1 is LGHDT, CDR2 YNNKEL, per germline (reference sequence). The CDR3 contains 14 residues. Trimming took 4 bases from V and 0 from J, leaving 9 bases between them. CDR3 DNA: TGTGCCAGCAGCCTCGGACAGATGAACACTGAAGCTTTCTTT. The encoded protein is CASSLGQMNTEAFF.

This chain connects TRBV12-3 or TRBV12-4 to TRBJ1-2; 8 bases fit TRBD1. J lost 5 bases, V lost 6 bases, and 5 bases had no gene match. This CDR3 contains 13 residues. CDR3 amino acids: CASSLGQGYGYTF. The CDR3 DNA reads TGTGCCAGCAGCCTCGGACAGGGATATGGCTACACCTTC.

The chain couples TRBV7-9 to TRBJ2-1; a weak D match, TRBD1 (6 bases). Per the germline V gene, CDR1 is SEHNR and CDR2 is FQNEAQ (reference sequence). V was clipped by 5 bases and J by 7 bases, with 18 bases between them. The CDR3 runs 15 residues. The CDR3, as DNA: TGTGCCAGCAGCGTAACAGGGTTTGACGCGAATGAGCAGTTCTTC. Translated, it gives CASSVTGFDANEQFF.

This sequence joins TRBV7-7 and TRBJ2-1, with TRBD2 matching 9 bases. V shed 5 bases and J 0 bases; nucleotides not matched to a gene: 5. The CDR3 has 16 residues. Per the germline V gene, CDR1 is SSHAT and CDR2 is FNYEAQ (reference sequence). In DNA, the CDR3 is TGTGCCAGCAGCCCTGCGGGGGGGAGCTCCTACAATGAGCAGTTCTTC. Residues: CASSPAGGSSYNEQFF. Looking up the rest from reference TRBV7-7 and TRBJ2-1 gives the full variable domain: GAGVSQSPRYKVTKRGQDVTLRCDPISSHATLYWYQQALGQGPEFLTYFNYEAQPDKSGLPSDRFSAERPEGSISTLTIQRTEQRDSAMYRCASSPAGGSSYNEQFFGPGTRLTVL.